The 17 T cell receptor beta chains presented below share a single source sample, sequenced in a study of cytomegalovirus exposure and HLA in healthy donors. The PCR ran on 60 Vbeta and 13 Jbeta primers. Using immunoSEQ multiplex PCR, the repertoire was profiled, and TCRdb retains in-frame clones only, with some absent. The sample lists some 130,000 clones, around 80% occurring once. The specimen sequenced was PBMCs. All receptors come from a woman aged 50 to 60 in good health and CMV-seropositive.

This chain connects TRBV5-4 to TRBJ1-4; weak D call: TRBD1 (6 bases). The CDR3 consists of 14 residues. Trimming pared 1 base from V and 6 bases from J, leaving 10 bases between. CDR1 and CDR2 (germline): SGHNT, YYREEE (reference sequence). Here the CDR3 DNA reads TGTGCCAGCAGCTTGCCAGGGGATGATGAAAAACTGTTTTTT. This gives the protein CASSLPGDDEKLFF.

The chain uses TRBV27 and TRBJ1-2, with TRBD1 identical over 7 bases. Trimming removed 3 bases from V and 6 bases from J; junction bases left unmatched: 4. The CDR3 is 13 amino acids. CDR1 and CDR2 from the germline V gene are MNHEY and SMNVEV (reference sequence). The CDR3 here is CASSLNRGDGYTF. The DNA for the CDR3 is TGTGCCAGCAGTTTGAACAGGGGTGATGGCTACACCTTC.

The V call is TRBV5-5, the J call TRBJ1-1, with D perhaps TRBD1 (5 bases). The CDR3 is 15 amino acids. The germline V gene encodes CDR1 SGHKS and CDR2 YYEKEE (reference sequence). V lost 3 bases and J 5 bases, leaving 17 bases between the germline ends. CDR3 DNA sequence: TGTGCCAGCAGCTCCCCTACCAGGGTAGGGACTGAAGCTTTCTTT. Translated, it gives CASSSPTRVGTEAFF.

CDR3 residues: CASSQTSSGANVLTF. CDR3 DNA: TGCGCCAGCAGCCAAACCAGCTCTGGGGCCAACGTCCTGACTTTC. The chain carries TRBV5-1 and TRBJ2-6; D is undetermined. There are 15 residues in the CDR3. The germline V gene encodes CDR1 SGHRS and CDR2 YFSETQ. The V gene lost 4 bases and the J gene lost 0 bases, with 8 bases spanning the gap.

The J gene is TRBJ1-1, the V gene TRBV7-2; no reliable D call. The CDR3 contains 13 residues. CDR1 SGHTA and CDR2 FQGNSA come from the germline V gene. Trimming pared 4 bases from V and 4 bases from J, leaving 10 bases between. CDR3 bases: TGTGCCAGCAGCTCAAGATACAGCACTGAAGCTTTCTTT. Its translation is CASSSRYSTEAFF.

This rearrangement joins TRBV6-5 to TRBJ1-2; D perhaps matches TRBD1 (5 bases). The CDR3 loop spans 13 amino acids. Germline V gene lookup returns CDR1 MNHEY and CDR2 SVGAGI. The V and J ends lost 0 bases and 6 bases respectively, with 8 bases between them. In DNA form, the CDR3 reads TGTGCCAGCAGTTACTCGGGGGAGGATGGCTACACCTTC. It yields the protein CASSYSGEDGYTF.

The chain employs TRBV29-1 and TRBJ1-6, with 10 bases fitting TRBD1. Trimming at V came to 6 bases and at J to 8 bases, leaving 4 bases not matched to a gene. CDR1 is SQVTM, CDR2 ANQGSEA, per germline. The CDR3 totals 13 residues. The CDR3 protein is CSVSGTGDSPLHF. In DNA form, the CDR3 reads TGCAGCGTCTCCGGGACAGGGGATTCACCCCTCCACTTT.

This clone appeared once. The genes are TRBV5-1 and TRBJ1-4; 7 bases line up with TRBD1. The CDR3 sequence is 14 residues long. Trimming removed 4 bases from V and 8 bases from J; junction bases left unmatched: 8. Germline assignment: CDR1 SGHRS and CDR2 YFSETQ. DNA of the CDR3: TGCGCCAGCAGCCGGACAGGAGGAGAAGAAAAACTGTTTTTT. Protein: CASSRTGGEEKLFF.

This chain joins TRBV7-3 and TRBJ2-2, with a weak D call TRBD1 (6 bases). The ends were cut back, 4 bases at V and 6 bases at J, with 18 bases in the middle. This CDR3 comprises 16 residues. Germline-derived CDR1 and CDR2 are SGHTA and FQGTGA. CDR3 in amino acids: CASSSLGAQGSGELFF. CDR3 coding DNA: TGTGCCAGCAGCTCCCTGGGGGCCCAGGGGTCCGGGGAGCTGTTTTTT.

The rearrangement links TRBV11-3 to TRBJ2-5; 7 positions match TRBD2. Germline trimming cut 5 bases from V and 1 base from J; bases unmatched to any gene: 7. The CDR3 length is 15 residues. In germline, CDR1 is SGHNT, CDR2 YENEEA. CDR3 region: CASSPFSGPQETQYF. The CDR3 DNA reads TGTGCCAGCAGCCCCTTTAGCGGGCCCCAAGAGACCCAGTACTTC.

The CDR3 nucleotides read TGTGCCAGCAGCTTATTAGCGGGGGGGAGCACAGATACGCAGTATTTT. Amino acids: CASSLLAGGSTDTQYF. The chain carries TRBV9 and TRBJ2-3; 11 nucleotides line up with TRBD2. Germline values: CDR1 SGDLS, CDR2 YYNGEE. The CDR3 has 16 residues. Unmatched junction bases numbered 4, after V lost 4 bases and J lost 0 bases.

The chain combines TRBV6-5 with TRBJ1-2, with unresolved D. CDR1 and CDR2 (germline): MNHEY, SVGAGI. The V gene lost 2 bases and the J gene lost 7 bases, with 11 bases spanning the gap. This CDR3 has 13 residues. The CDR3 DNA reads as TGTGCCAGCAGTTACCGTGAGGGAGGTGGCTACACCTTC. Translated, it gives CASSYREGGGYTF.

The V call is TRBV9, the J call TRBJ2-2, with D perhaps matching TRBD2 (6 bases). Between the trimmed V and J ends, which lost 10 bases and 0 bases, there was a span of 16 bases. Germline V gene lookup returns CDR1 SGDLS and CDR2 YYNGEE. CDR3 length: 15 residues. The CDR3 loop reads CAGIGGAPNTGELFF. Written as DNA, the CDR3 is TGTGCCGGCATCGGAGGGGCGCCGAACACCGGGGAGCTGTTTTTT.

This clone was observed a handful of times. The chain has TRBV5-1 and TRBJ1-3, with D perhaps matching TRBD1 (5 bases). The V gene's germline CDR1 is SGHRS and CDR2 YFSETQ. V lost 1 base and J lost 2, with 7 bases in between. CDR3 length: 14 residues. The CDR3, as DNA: TGCGCCAGCAGCTTGCAGGGCCCTGGAAACACCATATATTTT. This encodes CASSLQGPGNTIYF. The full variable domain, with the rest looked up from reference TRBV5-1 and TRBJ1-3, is KAGVTQTPRYLIKTRGQQVTLSCSPISGHRSVSWYQQTPGQGLQFLFEYFSETQRNKGNFPGRFSGRQFSNSRSEMNVSTLELGDSALYLCASSLQGPGNTIYFGEGSWLTVV.

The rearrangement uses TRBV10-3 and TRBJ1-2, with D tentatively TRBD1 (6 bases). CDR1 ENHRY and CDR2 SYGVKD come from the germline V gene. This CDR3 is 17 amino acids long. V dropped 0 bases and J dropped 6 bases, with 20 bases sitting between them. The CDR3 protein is CAISESFRGQSAHGYTF. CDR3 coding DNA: TGTGCCATCAGTGAGTCCTTTCGAGGACAGTCGGCCCATGGCTACACCTTC.

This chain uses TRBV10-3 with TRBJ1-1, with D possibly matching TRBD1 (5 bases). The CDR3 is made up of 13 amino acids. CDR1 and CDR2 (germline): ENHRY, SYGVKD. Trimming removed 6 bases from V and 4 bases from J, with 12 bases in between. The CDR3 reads CAISRGMRTEAFF. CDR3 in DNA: TGTGCCATCAGCCGGGGGATGCGCACTGAAGCTTTCTTT.

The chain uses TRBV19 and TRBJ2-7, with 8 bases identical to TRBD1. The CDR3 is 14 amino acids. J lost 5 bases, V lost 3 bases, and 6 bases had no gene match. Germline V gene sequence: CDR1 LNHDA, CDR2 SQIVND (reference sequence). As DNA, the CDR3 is TGTGCCAGTAGTATCCGACAGGGGATCCACGAGCAGTACTTC. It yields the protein CASSIRQGIHEQYF.